Following are 14 T cell receptor beta chains from one sample sequenced in a study of blood T cell repertoires in COVID-19. The data were produced by immunoSEQ multiplex PCR, yet TCRdb's version contains in-frame clones alone and is incomplete. The sample gives under 300,000 clones, around 84% of which show up once; around 3.3% is in the top ten. Sequenced input: peripheral blood. The receptors originated from a woman under 30 with acute or convalescent COVID-19.

The chain combines TRBV5-4 with TRBJ2-3; 7 nucleotides line up with TRBD1. Germline loops: CDR1 SGHNT, CDR2 YYREEE (reference sequence). The junction had 4 bases not matched to a gene; V was cut back by 4 bases and J by 5 bases. The CDR3 has 13 residues. The CDR3 here is CASSRDSQDTQYF. As DNA, the CDR3 is TGTGCCAGCAGCCGGGACAGCCAAGATACGCAGTATTTT.

The V call is TRBV27, the J call TRBJ1-1, with a possible D match to TRBD1 (5 bases). Germline CDR1 MNHEY, CDR2 SMNVEV (reference sequence). The CDR3 length is 13 residues. The V gene lost 4 bases and the J gene lost 7 bases, with 13 bases spanning the gap. CDR3 DNA: TGTGCCAGCAGTTCAACAGGAGCCCTTGAAGCTTTCTTT. It yields the protein CASSSTGALEAFF.

This chain links TRBV27 with TRBJ1-5; no reliable D call. There are 14 residues in the CDR3. CDR1 and CDR2 (germline): MNHEY, SMNVEV (reference sequence). Trimming pared 5 bases from V and 0 bases from J, leaving 8 bases between. The CDR3 loop reads CASSPLVSNQPQHF. The CDR3 region has the DNA TGTGCCAGCAGTCCATTAGTTAGCAATCAGCCCCAGCATTTT.

The chain links TRBV6-6 to TRBJ1-2; D remains ambiguous. The V and J ends lost 6 bases and 8 bases respectively, with 10 bases between them. Per germline, CDR1 MNHNY and CDR2 SVGAGI (reference sequence). The CDR3 spans 11 residues. The CDR3 reads CASRRVEGYTF. CDR3 sequence (DNA): TGTGCCAGCAGGCGGGTCGAGGGCTACACCTTC.

The chain employs TRBV11-2 and TRBJ2-5, with a tentative D call TRBD1 (7 bases). This CDR3 region has 15 residues. The V gene's germline CDR1 is SGHAT and CDR2 FQNNGV. The V end was cut by 5 bases, the J end by 5 bases, with 18 bases between. The CDR3 DNA is TGTGCCAGCAGCAACAGGGGCGGGGTAGGGGAGACCCAGTACTTC. Its translation: CASSNRGGVGETQYF.

This chain joins TRBV24-1 and TRBJ2-1; tentatively, D is TRBD2 (6 bases). The CDR3 totals 13 residues. Per the germline V gene, CDR1 is KGHDR and CDR2 is SFDVKD. V was trimmed by 5 bases and J by 7 bases, leaving 11 bases between them. CDR3 in amino acids: CATSGEGGNEQFF. The CDR3 DNA reads as TGTGCCACCAGTGGGGAAGGAGGGAATGAGCAGTTCTTC.

The chain recombines TRBV13 with TRBJ2-7; D is unresolved. CDR3 size: 13 residues. Trimming stripped 0 bases from V and 0 bases from J, with 3 bases between. Per germline, CDR1 PRHDT and CDR2 FYEKMQ (reference sequence). The CDR3 spells CASSLGSSYEQYF. The CDR3 region has the DNA TGTGCCAGCAGCTTAGGCAGCTCCTACGAGCAGTACTTC.

The chain combines TRBV13 with TRBJ2-1; 8 bases match TRBD2. Germline V gene sequence: CDR1 PRHDT, CDR2 FYEKMQ (reference sequence). V was clipped by 5 bases and J by 4 bases; unmatched bases: 7. The CDR3 consists of 15 residues. The CDR3 protein is CASSRAGAQYNEQFF. The CDR3 nucleotides are TGTGCCAGCAGCAGAGCGGGAGCCCAATACAATGAGCAGTTCTTC.

The chain joins TRBV4-3 to TRBJ1-1; 8 positions agree with TRBD1. The germline gives CDR1 LGHNA, CDR2 YSLEER. This CDR3 spans 15 amino acids. V lost 2 bases to trimming and J lost 3 bases; unmatched junction nucleotides: 5. DNA of the CDR3: TGCGCCAGCAGCCAACAGGGGGCGCGTTACACTGAAGCTTTCTTT. Encoded protein: CASSQQGARYTEAFF.

The chain carries TRBV15 and TRBJ1-2, with D possibly being TRBD1 (5 bases). The CDR3 is 13 residues long. CDR1 is LNHNV, CDR2 YYDKDF, per germline (reference sequence). V was clipped by 6 bases and J by 8 bases, with 16 bases between them. The CDR3 loop reads CATRHNGAEGYTF. The CDR3, as DNA: TGTGCCACCAGGCATAATGGGGCGGAGGGCTACACCTTC.

The chain's CDR3 is CASSFSESSYNEQFF. CDR3 coding DNA: TGTGCCAGCAGCTTCTCGGAGAGCTCCTACAATGAGCAGTTCTTC. This chain joins TRBV7-3 and TRBJ2-1; no clear D gene. From germline, CDR1 is SGHTA and CDR2 FQGTGA. Trimming stripped 3 bases from V and 0 bases from J, with 9 bases between. This CDR3 has 15 amino acids.

The genes are TRBV27 and TRBJ2-1; 12 bases agree with TRBD2. The V segment lost 6 bases and the J segment 4 bases; nucleotides outside the gene matches: 13. The CDR3 loop spans 18 amino acids. Germline values: CDR1 MNHEY, CDR2 SMNVEV (reference sequence). This CDR3 reads CASSSTRLAGEIYNEQFF. In nucleotides, the CDR3 is TGTGCCAGCAGCTCGACTAGACTAGCGGGAGAAATATACAATGAGCAGTTCTTC.

The V and J genes are TRBV7-9 and TRBJ2-7; TRBD2 matches 14 bases. The junction had 2 bases not matched to a gene; V was cut back by 5 bases and J by 2 bases. The germline V gene has CDR1 SEHNR and CDR2 FQNEAQ (reference sequence). The CDR3 consists of 15 residues. The CDR3 nucleotides are TGTGCCAGCAGCCTGACTAGCGGGAGGGCCTACGAGCAGTACTTC. Translating it yields CASSLTSGRAYEQYF.

The chain recombines TRBV5-4 with TRBJ2-1, with D possibly being TRBD1 (6 bases). The CDR3 is made up of 16 amino acids. With 3 bases removed from V and 4 bases from J, the gap between germline ends came to 17 bases. CDR1 and CDR2 (germline): SGHNT, YYREEE (reference sequence). The CDR3 nucleotides read TGTGCCAGCAGCTCCGGCGGCAGGGGCGCGTACAATGAGCAGTTCTTC. This codes for CASSSGGRGAYNEQFF.